These T cell receptor beta chains were read from a single sample in a study of PD-L1 blockade in urothelial cancer. This table comes from immunoSEQ multiplex PCR, and its TCRdb copy is limited to in-frame clones, with some not included. The sample consists of about 130,000 clones, 65% to 85% of them appearing once. Sequencing used PBMCs, obtained around atezolizumab (anti-PD-L1) treatment. The receptors derive from a man aged 50-60 years with urothelial cancer. Both conserved end residues are part of each CDR3. The order of the fields is CDR3 length, clone size, D gene, V gene, J gene, CDR3 DNA, CDR3 protein. D genes are given only for firm matches. A row's size may be missing; if present it is once, few, many or a size class.

17	NA	NA	TRBV7-7	TRBJ2-1	NA	CASSFIRYETYLCEQFF
15	NA	NA	TRBV6-6	TRBJ1-5	TGTGCCAGCATGGACTTTTGGGCAGACAATCAGCCCCAGCATTTT	CASMDFWADNQPQHF
18	once	TRBD2	TRBV19	TRBJ2-2	TGTGCCAGTAGACCTCCGGGACTAGCGGGAGGTGGCACCGGGGAGCTGTTTTTT	CASRPPGLAGGGTGELFF
14	NA	TRBD1	TRBV6-1	TRBJ2-7	TGTGCCAGCAGCGAGACAGGGAGCTCCTACGAGCAGTACTTC	CASSETGSSYEQYF
13	once	NA	TRBV16	TRBJ2-5	TGTGCCAGCAGCCAGGGCAGCCAAGAGACCCAGTACTTC	CASSQGSQETQYF
13	NA	TRBD1	TRBV30	TRBJ2-7	TGTGCCTGGAGTGTACTTCGGGACAGGGGCACTGAATTC	CAWSVLRDRGTEF
14	NA	TRBD2	TRBV29-1	TRBJ2-3	TGCAGCGTTGTCCCTAGCGGATACACAGATACGCAGTATTTT	CSVVPSGYTDTQYF
16	NA	NA	TRBV9	TRBJ2-2	TGTGCCAGCAGCTCCGAAAGACAGGCCCCCACCGGGGAGCTGTTTTTT	CASSSERQAPTGELFF
14	NA	NA	TRBV6-6	TRBJ1-1	TGTGCCAGCAGTTACGACCCCCGGGGCACTGAAGCTTTCTTT	CASSYDPRGTEAFF
15	few	NA	TRBV6-5	TRBJ2-7	TGTGCCAGCAGCCAACAAGCGGTGGGCTCCTACGAGCAGTACTTC	CASSQQAVGSYEQYF
13	NA	NA	TRBV7-9	TRBJ2-1	TGTGCCAGCAGCCGCGACACCCACAATGAGCAGTTCTTC	CASSRDTHNEQFF
14	NA	TRBD1	TRBV7-6	TRBJ2-7	TGTGCCAGCAGCCCGCAAACAGGGGTCCGCGAGCAGTACTTC	CASSPQTGVREQYF
15	few	NA	TRBV19	TRBJ1-5	TGTGCCAGTAGTCTGCACAGGCTAGGCAATCAGCCCCAGCATTTT	CASSLHRLGNQPQHF
13	NA	NA	TRBV7-8	TRBJ2-7	TGTGCCAGCAGCTTAGTAGCCACCCACGAGCAGTACTTC	CASSLVATHEQYF
17	NA	NA	TRBV10-3	TRBJ2-2	TGTGCCATCAGTGAGTCGAGCAGGGGCTCTATCACCGGGGAGCTGTTTTTT	CAISESSRGSITGELFF
14	NA	TRBD1	TRBV7-9	TRBJ2-1	TGTGCCAGCAGCTTCATTGAACAGGGGTTACAGCAGTTCTTC	CASSFIEQGLQQFF
16	NA	TRBD1	TRBV6-4	TRBJ1-2	TGTGCCAGCAGTGTATCCCCAATGACAGGGGCGGGTGGCTACACCTTC	CASSVSPMTGAGGYTF
12	NA	TRBD1	TRBV2	TRBJ2-5	TGTGCCAGCTCACAGGGGGCAAGGACCCAGTACTTC	CASSQGARTQYF
16	NA	NA	TRBV28	TRBJ2-5	TGTGCCAGCAGTTTACGCTGGAAGGGAGGCCCGGAGACCCAGTACTTC	CASSLRWKGGPETQYF
16	few	TRBD1	TRBV4-1	TRBJ1-1	TGCGCCAGCAGTCGACAGGGGGCAGGGATGAACACTGAAGCTTTCTTT	CASSRQGAGMNTEAFF
13	NA	NA	TRBV18	TRBJ2-7	TGTGCCAGCTCACAAACAGGGTTCTACGAGCAGTACTTC	CASSQTGFYEQYF
15	few	NA	TRBV30	TRBJ1-1	TGTGCCTGGAGTGTACCCTCCCGGGAGAACACTGAAGCTTTCTTT	CAWSVPSRENTEAFF
18	NA	NA	TRBV9	TRBJ1-1	TGTGCCAGCAGCGTAGGTATGAGGCCGGAAGCCGCCAACACTGAAGCTTTCTTT	CASSVGMRPEAANTEAFF
15	NA	TRBD2	TRBV14	TRBJ2-1	TGTGCCAGCAGCCAAGGAGGCGGGAGGTACAATGAGCAGTTCTTC	CASSQGGGRYNEQFF
15	NA	NA	TRBV7-9	TRBJ2-1	TGTGCCAGCAGCTTAGGAGGAGTTCGAGATTATGAGCAGTTCTTC	CASSLGGVRDYEQFF
11	NA	NA	TRBV7-8	TRBJ2-7	TGTGCCAGCAGCTCCCTCCACGAGCAGTACTTC	CASSSLHEQYF
15	NA	NA	TRBV5-4	TRBJ1-2	TGTGCCAGCAGCTTAGACTATCGGGGAAACTATGGCTACACCTTC	CASSLDYRGNYGYTF
15	NA	NA	TRBV9	TRBJ2-5	TGTGCCAGCAGCGGCCTGGGGGCAGCCCAAGAGACCCAGTACTTC	CASSGLGAAQETQYF
16	NA	TRBD2	TRBV28	TRBJ2-1	TGTGCCAGCAGTTTATCGGGACTAGCGGGAGGGGATGAGCAGTTCTTC	CASSLSGLAGGDEQFF
13	NA	TRBD1	TRBV27	TRBJ1-5	TGTGCCAGCGGGGACAGGGGGTATCAGCCCCAGCATTTT	CASGDRGYQPQHF
14	NA	NA	TRBV4-1	TRBJ2-2	TGCGCCAGCAGCCGGAATTCAGGGGACGGGGAGCTGTTTTTT	CASSRNSGDGELFF
11	few	NA	TRBV7-2	TRBJ1-1	TGTGCCAGCAGCTCGGGCACTGAAGCTTTCTTT	CASSSGTEAFF
15	NA	NA	TRBV7-3	TRBJ1-6	TGTGCCAGCAGCCTCTGGGGGGGCTATAATTCACCCCTCCACTTT	CASSLWGGYNSPLHF
14	NA	NA	TRBV6-5	TRBJ1-1	TGTGCCAGCAGACCAAACACGGGAGGGTCTGAAGCTTTCTTT	CASRPNTGGSEAFF
19	NA	TRBD2	TRBV11-2	TRBJ2-1	TGTGCCAGCAGACCAGGACTAGCGGGAGGCCCGAGCTCCTACAATGAGCAGTTCTTC	CASRPGLAGGPSSYNEQFF
14	NA	NA	TRBV19	TRBJ1-5	TGTGCCAGTAGTATCAAGACAACTAATCAGCCCCAGCATTTT	CASSIKTTNQPQHF
16	NA	TRBD1	TRBV18	TRBJ2-6	TGTGCCAGCGACGGGTCAGGGGGTTCGGGGGCCAACGTCCTGACTTTC	CASDGSGGSGANVLTF
16	NA	NA	TRBV6-6	TRBJ2-3	TGTGCCAGCAGTTCATCTGACACCCCCGTCACAGATACGCAGTATTTT	CASSSSDTPVTDTQYF
14	NA	TRBD1	TRBV5-1	TRBJ1-2	TGCGCCAGCAGCTTGGGACAGGGAGGCGATGGCTACACCTTC	CASSLGQGGDGYTF
14	NA	NA	TRBV5-6	TRBJ2-2	TGTGCCAGCAGCTTGGCCCCTTTCACCGGGGAGCTGTTTTTT	CASSLAPFTGELFF
14	NA	NA	TRBV4-1	TRBJ2-3	TGCGCCAGCAGCCAAGCTGGCGCGGGTAATACGCAGTATTTT	CASSQAGAGNTQYF